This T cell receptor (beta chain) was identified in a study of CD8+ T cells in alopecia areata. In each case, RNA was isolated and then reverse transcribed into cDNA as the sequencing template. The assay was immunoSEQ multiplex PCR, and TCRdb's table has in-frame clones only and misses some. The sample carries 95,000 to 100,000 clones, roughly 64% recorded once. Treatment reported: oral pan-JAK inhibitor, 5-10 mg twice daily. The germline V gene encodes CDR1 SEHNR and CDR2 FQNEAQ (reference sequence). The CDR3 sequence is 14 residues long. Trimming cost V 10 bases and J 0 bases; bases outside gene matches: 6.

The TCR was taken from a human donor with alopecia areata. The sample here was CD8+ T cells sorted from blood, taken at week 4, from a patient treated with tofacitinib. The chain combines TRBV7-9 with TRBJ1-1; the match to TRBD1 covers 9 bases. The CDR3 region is CATWTGVMNTEAFF. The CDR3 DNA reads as TGTGCCACGTGGACAGGGGTCATGAACACTGAAGCTTTCTTT.